Below, 12 T cell receptor beta chains from the same sample are listed, as sequenced in a study of Ad26.COV2.S vaccination and SARS-CoV-2 variants. The treatment was: around 19 received Ad26.COV2.S at low or high dose, single or two shots; a few received placebo; per-sample allocation not given. Collection of samples fell on day 63 after the first vaccine or placebo injection. The protocol was immunoSEQ multiplex PCR, while the TCRdb copy is restricted to in-frame clones and leaves out a portion. The sample includes about 350,000 clones, 80% to 90% of them seen just once. The source material was peripheral blood, sampled in a trial of Ad26.COV2.S vaccine versus placebo. All receptors derive from a person between 18 and 59 years old who received the Ad26.COV2.S COVID-19 vaccine or a placebo.

This rearrangement joins TRBV12-3 or TRBV12-4 to TRBJ1-2, with TRBD1 matching 9 bases. The CDR3 consists of 13 residues. With 6 bases clipped from V and 2 bases from J, the junction kept 1 base outside the gene matches. The CDR3 coding sequence is TGTGCCAGCAGGGGGACAGGGAACTATGGCTACACCTTC. Protein: CASRGTGNYGYTF.

The rearrangement uses TRBV7-2 and TRBJ2-5; TRBD2 might be the D (6 bases). CDR1 and CDR2 from the germline V gene are SGHTA and FQGNSA. Between the trimmed V and J ends, which lost 4 bases and 1 base, there was a span of 13 bases. CDR3 length: 15 residues. CDR3 in amino acids: CASSSLGTFQETQYF. Here the CDR3 DNA reads TGTGCCAGCAGCTCCTTAGGGACTTTCCAAGAGACCCAGTACTTC.

The sample holds a few counts of this clone. CDR3 bases: TGTGCCAGCAGCCAAGAGACCCCTACTGAGAATTCACCCCTCCACTTT. The encoded protein is CASSQETPTENSPLHF. V gene TRBV4-2 combines with J gene TRBJ1-6; D gene uncertain. The CDR3 contains 16 residues. The V gene lost 0 bases and the J gene lost 7 bases, with 13 bases spanning the gap. Germline CDR1 is LGHNA and CDR2 is YNFKEQ.

The chain couples TRBV4-1 to TRBJ1-3; D possibly corresponds to TRBD1 (5 bases). CDR1 and CDR2 (germline): MGHRA, YSYEKL. Between the trimmed V and J ends, which lost 0 bases and 7 bases, there was a span of 13 bases. This CDR3 has 15 amino acids. The CDR3 region is CASSQDHDWGNTIYF. In DNA, the CDR3 is TGCGCCAGCAGCCAAGACCATGACTGGGGGAACACCATATATTTT.

The rearrangement uses TRBV4-2 and TRBJ2-1; 7 bases align to TRBD2. The J segment lost 5 bases and the V segment lost 5 bases, leaving 12 bases of the junction unmatched. CDR1 LGHNA and CDR2 YNFKEQ come from the germline V gene. The CDR3 has 16 residues. CDR3 bases: TGTGCCAGCAGCGAACTAGGCGGGGGTAACAACAATGAGCAGTTCTTC. It is translated as CASSELGGGNNNEQFF.

V and J are TRBV27 and TRBJ1-5; possible D gene TRBD1, 5 bases. The germline CDR1 and CDR2 sequences are MNHEY and SMNVEV (reference sequence). The CDR3 totals 15 residues. V dropped 3 bases and J dropped 0 bases, with 9 bases sitting between them. The CDR3 protein is CASSFQGNSNQPQHF. Here the CDR3 DNA reads TGTGCCAGCAGTTTTCAGGGTAATAGCAATCAGCCCCAGCATTTT.

Comments on this clone: The same CDR3 arises from other DNA sequences in this sample as well. The rearrangement joins TRBV7-2 to TRBJ1-6; no definite D call. Germline CDR1 is SGHTA and CDR2 is FQGNSA. V lost 5 bases and J lost 5, with 10 bases in between. CDR3 length equals 14 residues. The CDR3 sequence: CASSPGRDNSPLHF. CDR3 DNA: TGTGCCAGCAGCCCAGGACGGGATAATTCACCCCTCCACTTT. Variable domain in full (rest from reference TRBV7-2 and TRBJ1-6): GAGVSQSPSNKVTEKGKDVELRCDPISGHTALYWYRQSLGQGLEFLIYFQGNSAPDKSGLPSDRFSAERTGGSVSTLTIQRTQQEDSAVYLCASSPGRDNSPLHFGNGTRLTVT.

The chain couples TRBV11-1 to TRBJ2-5; D unresolved. In germline, CDR1 is SGHAT, CDR2 FQDESV (reference sequence). CDR3 size: 14 residues. Trimming stripped 0 bases from V and 4 bases from J, with 9 bases between. CDR3 nucleotides: TGTGCCAGCAGCTTAGCGGGGAATCCAGAGACCCAGTACTTC. Translating it yields CASSLAGNPETQYF. The whole variable domain, filled in from reference TRBV11-1 and TRBJ2-5, reads EAEVAQSPRYKITEKSQAVAFWCDPISGHATLYWYRQILGQGPELLVQFQDESVVDDSQLPKDRFSAERLKGVDSTLKIQPAELGDSAMYLCASSLAGNPETQYFGPGTRLLVL.

This rearrangement joins TRBV10-3 to TRBJ1-2; D may be TRBD1 (6 bases). Germline V gene data show CDR1 as ENHRY and CDR2 as SYGVKD. The germline V and J ends were trimmed by 10 bases and 2 bases, with 14 bases remaining between them. This CDR3 contains 13 residues. The CDR3 coding sequence is TGTGCCACCCGCTCGGGACAAAACTATGGCTACACCTTC. It is translated as CATRSGQNYGYTF.

The chain has TRBV5-1 and TRBJ2-5; 8 nucleotides align to TRBD2. CDR3 size: 15 residues. Germline V gene lookup returns CDR1 SGHRS and CDR2 YFSETQ. Trimming removed 4 bases from V and 3 bases from J; junction bases left unmatched: 8. CDR3 amino acids: CASSGKTSEKETQYF. The CDR3 DNA is TGCGCCAGCAGCGGAAAGACTAGCGAGAAAGAGACCCAGTACTTC.

CDR3 amino acids: CASSLEYSGTGFEKLFF. CDR3 DNA: TGTGCCAGCAGCTTAGAATATTCCGGGACAGGATTTGAAAAACTGTTTTTT. V usage is TRBV7-2 and J usage is TRBJ1-4, with 8 bases lining up with TRBD1. This CDR3 has 17 residues. The ends lost 1 base at V and 7 bases at J; junction bases unmatched: 11. Germline-derived CDR1 and CDR2 are SGHTA and FQGNSA.

This chain links TRBV23-1 with TRBJ1-6; a weak D match, TRBD1 (6 bases). TRBV23-1 is marked as an open reading frame, function uncertain. V was clipped by 0 bases and J by 9 bases, with 15 bases between them. The CDR3 loop spans 16 amino acids. Written as DNA, the CDR3 is TGCGCCAGCAGTCAATCGGGGGGACATCGGAGTTCACCCCTCCACTTT. Translated, it gives CASSQSGGHRSSPLHF.